The clone carrying this TCR beta chain has a count of ten or more. Its cognate antigen is unknown. TCRdb analysed the RT-PCR reads with MiXCR anew, one entry per CDR3 protein. Here the sample spans a few hundred thousand distinct CDR3 sequences, about 15% being singletons. The record originates from a study of response to subunit inactivated influenza vaccine. The CDR3 consists of 12 residues. Germline V lookup: CDR1 SGHTA, CDR2 FQGNSA. Trimming removed 2 bases from V and 10 bases from J, with 9 bases in between. Broader study findings: Every seasonal influenza vaccination brings in few new T cells, the authors suggested.

This clonotype originated in a man in his fifties who received an inactivated influenza vaccine. The sequencing used PBMCs from blood, collected 12 days after vaccination. This chain connects TRBV7-2 to TRBJ2-1; unclear D gene. The CDR3 is CASSLWAAEQFF. CDR3 sequence (DNA): TGTGCCAGCAGCTTATGGGCGGCCGAGCAGTTCTTC.